The clone carrying this TCR beta chain was counted many times. Its matching antigen is unknown. Trimming pared 3 bases from V and 8 bases from J, leaving 5 bases between. The CDR3 spans 12 residues. 5'RACE employing 10-nucleotide random UMIs yielded the cDNA. TCRdb processed the 5' RACE reads anew with MiXCR; each CDR3 protein has one entry. The table records roughly 38,000 distinct CDR3 sequences, around 7.8% of them present only once. Preparation of the unsorted libraries drew on 2 million PBMCs stored at -80 C. This sample stems from a study of neurological immune-mediated disorders. General study points: The greatest TCR clonal expansion appeared in HTLV-1-associated myelopathy and the smallest, falling below healthy controls, in multiple sclerosis.

The sequence was obtained from a woman aged 40 to 50 in good health. The specimen sequenced was PBMCs. This rearrangement joins TRBV12-3 or TRBV12-4 to TRBJ1-6; D remains ambiguous. Here the CDR3 DNA reads TGTGCCAGCAGTTTTAGGGATTCACCCCTCCACTTT. Its protein product is CASSFRDSPLHF.